These 29 T cell receptor beta chains were sequenced from one sample in a study of response to subunit inactivated influenza vaccine. Using its own MiXCR run on the RT-PCR reads, TCRdb lists one record per CDR3 protein. Altogether more than 700,000 distinct CDR3 sequences are present, over 20% being singletons, with the ten largest covering 10%. This sample comprised PBMCs from blood, obtained 5 to 6 days after vaccination. These receptors were obtained from a man aged 50 to 59 who received an inactivated influenza vaccine.

V and J are TRBV5-1 and TRBJ1-6; possible D gene TRBD1, 5 bases. CDR1 and CDR2 (germline): SGHRS, YFSETQ. The CDR3 runs to 14 residues. The V gene lost 2 bases and the J gene lost 5 bases, with 8 bases spanning the gap. CDR3 sequence reads: CASSFGTNNSPLHF. The CDR3 DNA follows: TGCGCCAGCAGCTTCGGGACGAATAATTCACCCCTCCACTTT.

This chain joins TRBV4-3 and TRBJ1-6, with D possibly matching TRBD1 (5 bases). Trimming took 2 bases from V and 10 from J, leaving 15 bases between them. Germline V gene data show CDR1 as LGHNA and CDR2 as YSLEER. The CDR3 loop spans 15 amino acids. CDR3 in amino acids: CASSQFGQGASPLHF. The CDR3 region has the DNA TGCGCCAGCAGCCAATTCGGGCAGGGAGCATCACCCCTCCACTTT.

This clonotype was found a few times. The V and J genes are TRBV12-3 or TRBV12-4 and TRBJ1-3, with D maybe TRBD1 (6 bases). This CDR3 comprises 12 residues. CDR3 protein: CANQGSGNTIYF. Here the CDR3 DNA reads TGTGCGAACCAGGGGTCTGGAAACACCATATATTTT.

This rearrangement joins TRBV20-1 to TRBJ2-5; a possible D gene is TRBD1 (5 bases). CDR1 is DFQATT and CDR2 is SNEGSKA in the germline V gene (reference sequence). V was shortened by 5 bases and J by 3 bases, with 13 bases between the two germline ends. CDR3 length equals 13 residues. The CDR3 bases are TGCAGTGCTCGTAAAGGGGTAGAAGAGACCCAGTACTTC. This translates into CSARKGVEETQYF.

Many counts were recorded for this clonotype. This sequence joins TRBV29-1 and TRBJ2-7; a possible D gene is TRBD1 (5 bases). This CDR3 comprises 12 residues. Between the trimmed V and J ends, which lost 3 bases and 4 bases, there was a span of 10 bases. CDR1 and CDR2 (germline): SQVTM, ANQGSEA. CDR3 sequence reads: CSVESGRYEQYF. DNA for the CDR3: TGCAGCGTTGAGTCAGGGCGATACGAGCAGTACTTC.

This clonotype was seen ten or more times. The rearrangement links TRBV28 to TRBJ2-7; D is possibly TRBD1 (5 bases). Germline V gene lookup returns CDR1 MDHEN and CDR2 SYDVKM. The V and J ends lost 5 bases and 4 bases respectively, with 15 bases between them. CDR3 length: 14 amino acids. The CDR3 nucleotides read TGTGCCAGCAGTGGCCAGGGTGGCTCGTACGAGCAGTACTTC. Its translation: CASSGQGGSYEQYF. The variable domain in full, with the rest retrieved from reference TRBV28 and TRBJ2-7, is DVKVTQSSRYLVKRTGEKVFLECVQDMDHENMFWYRQDPGLGLRLIYFSYDVKMKEKGDIPEGYSVSREKKERFSLILESASTNQTSMYLCASSGQGGSYEQYFGPGTRLTVT.

The chain recombines TRBV28 with TRBJ2-7; unclear D gene. CDR3 length: 15 amino acids. Trimming cost V 8 bases and J 3 bases, with 20 bases left between them. Germline loops: CDR1 MDHEN, CDR2 SYDVKM. CDR3 coding DNA: TGTGCCAGCGGCGCCCCTTCTATCGGCGGCTACGAGCAGTACTTC. Its protein product is CASGAPSIGGYEQYF.

This chain connects TRBV7-2 to TRBJ2-7; 11 bases align to TRBD2. After removal of 4 bases from V and 5 bases from J, the junction contained 7 bases not matched to a gene. Germline loops: CDR1 SGHTA, CDR2 FQGNSA. The CDR3 loop spans 15 amino acids. This CDR3 reads CASSSIAGGPNEQYF. CDR3 bases: TGTGCCAGCAGCTCTATAGCGGGGGGGCCGAACGAGCAGTACTTC.

The chain couples TRBV7-6 to TRBJ2-3; D gene ambiguous. Trimming cost V 1 base and J 7 bases, with 6 bases left between them. The germline gives CDR1 SGHVS, CDR2 FNYEAQ. The CDR3 is 12 amino acids. The CDR3 reads CASSLDFYTQYF. Written as DNA, the CDR3 is TGTGCCAGCAGCTTAGACTTTTATACGCAGTATTTT. Looking up the rest from reference TRBV7-6 and TRBJ2-3 gives the full variable domain: GAGVSQSPRYKVTKRGQDVALRCDPISGHVSLYWYRQALGQGPEFLTYFNYEAQQDKSGLPNDRFSAERPEGSISTLTIQRTEQRDSAMYRCASSLDFYTQYFGPGTRLTVL.

This clonotype was seen a handful of times. The CDR3 loop is CASSADGWRGYTF. CDR3 sequence (DNA): TGCGCCAGCAGTGCGGACGGATGGAGGGGCTACACCTTC. V gene TRBV5-1 combines with J gene TRBJ1-2; D unresolved. Trimming took off 5 bases at V and 8 bases at J, with 16 bases between the two ends. CDR3 length: 13 amino acids. The germline V gene encodes CDR1 SGHRS and CDR2 YFSETQ.

This chain connects TRBV7-9 to TRBJ1-1; D is uncertain. V lost 1 base, J lost 4 bases, and 13 bases lay in between. The CDR3 loop spans 15 amino acids. The germline gives CDR1 SEHNR, CDR2 FQNEAQ (reference sequence). The DNA of the CDR3 is TGTGCCAGCAGCTTAGATGCGGGTGCGAGCACTGAAGCTTTCTTT. Its protein product is CASSLDAGASTEAFF.

The genes are TRBV7-9 and TRBJ2-5; TRBD2 is a possible D gene (5 bases). V lost 2 bases to trimming and J lost 2 bases, with 9 bases between them. Germline assignment: CDR1 SEHNR and CDR2 FQNEAQ (reference sequence). The CDR3 spans 14 residues. In nucleotides, the CDR3 is TGTGCCAGCAGCTTATTCCGGGATCAAGAGACCCAGTACTTC. Its protein is CASSLFRDQETQYF.

V is TRBV7-6 and J is TRBJ2-3; D remains unclear. V was clipped by 1 base and J by 0 bases, with 11 bases between them. This CDR3 is 16 amino acids long. CDR1 SGHVS and CDR2 FNYEAQ come from the germline V gene. This CDR3 reads CASSLETGASTDTQYF. CDR3 bases: TGTGCCAGCAGCTTAGAGACGGGCGCGAGCACAGATACGCAGTATTTT.

This clonotype was detected only a few times. This chain joins TRBV5-1 and TRBJ2-1, with TRBD1 as a possible D gene (6 bases). This CDR3 is built from 15 residues. From germline, CDR1 is SGHRS and CDR2 YFSETQ. The V end was cut by 5 bases, the J end by 8 bases, with 20 bases between. CDR3 DNA sequence: TGCGCCAGCAGTCACCGGGACAATCTGAGCCATGAGCAGTTCTTC. This sequence encodes CASSHRDNLSHEQFF. Full variable domain (rest looked up from reference TRBV5-1 and TRBJ2-1): KAGVTQTPRYLIKTRGQQVTLSCSPISGHRSVSWYQQTPGQGLQFLFEYFSETQRNKGNFPGRFSGRQFSNSRSEMNVSTLELGDSALYLCASSHRDNLSHEQFFGPGTRLTVL.

The chain is built from TRBV20-1 and TRBJ2-4; 9 nucleotides line up with TRBD1. This CDR3 region has 18 residues. Per the germline V gene, CDR1 is DFQATT and CDR2 is SNEGSKA (reference sequence). The V gene end was trimmed by 0 bases and the J gene end by 4 bases; junction bases not matched to a gene: 13. CDR3 nucleotide sequence: TGCAGTGCTAGAGATTCTGGTGTCGGGGGACAGGGAAAAAACATTCAGTACTTC. This translates into CSARDSGVGGQGKNIQYF.

In regard to this clonotype: Compared with germline, one end of the junction differs, possibly owing to a read error. This chain connects TRBV30 to TRBJ1-2; 10 bases fit TRBD1. This CDR3 comprises 12 residues. Germline lookup yields CDR1 GTSNPN and CDR2 SVGIG (reference sequence). CDR3 DNA sequence: TGTGCATGGACAGGGGGGGTCTATGGCTACACCTTC. Translation: CAWTGGVYGYTF. Using reference TRBV30 and TRBJ1-2 for the parts outside the CDR3, the full variable domain is SQTIHQWPATLVQPVGSPLSLECTVEGTSNPNLYWYRQAAGRGLQLLFYSVGIGQISSEVPQNLSASRPQDRQFILSSKKLLLSDSGFYLCAWTGGVYGYTFGSGTRLTVV.

This clonotype was found many times. The chain is built from TRBV28 and TRBJ2-7; 10 positions match TRBD2. This CDR3 spans 17 amino acids. Trimming removed 5 bases from V and 0 bases from J; junction bases left unmatched: 10. CDR1 is MDHEN and CDR2 is SYDVKM in the germline V gene. The CDR3 sequence is CASSMSPWTSGSYEQYF. The CDR3 DNA reads as TGTGCCAGCAGTATGAGCCCCTGGACTAGCGGCTCCTACGAGCAGTACTTC.

This clonotype was found a few times. V is TRBV29-1 and J is TRBJ2-2, with a tentative D call TRBD2 (5 bases). Germline CDR1 is SQVTM and CDR2 is ANQGSEA. V was pared by 3 bases and J by 2 bases, with 7 bases between. The CDR3 contains 13 residues. This chain's CDR3 is CSVDGVNTGELFF. The CDR3, as DNA: TGCAGCGTTGACGGGGTTAACACCGGGGAGCTGTTTTTT.

The table lists this clonotype with a few counts. The chain links TRBV29-1 to TRBJ2-5; 14 nucleotides agree with TRBD2. V trimming: 3 bases; J trimming: 0 bases; junction bases outside the gene matches: 18. Germline CDR1 and CDR2: SQVTM and ANQGSEA. CDR3 size: 21 residues. CDR3: CSVDLPGTSGLAGVYQETQYF. For the CDR3, the DNA is TGCAGCGTTGATCTGCCAGGGACATCGGGACTAGCGGGGGTGTACCAAGAGACCCAGTACTTC.

This chain uses TRBV27 with TRBJ2-4; the D is unclear. V lost 9 bases to trimming and J lost 3 bases, with 18 bases between them. The CDR3 is made up of 15 amino acids. Per germline, CDR1 MNHEY and CDR2 SMNVEV (reference sequence). CDR3 in DNA: TGTGCCAGTAGGGCCCTCTGGGCGGACAAAAACATTCAGTACTTC. It yields the protein CASRALWADKNIQYF.

V and J are TRBV6-1 and TRBJ1-2; D not certain. The CDR3 has 14 residues. Germline V gene lookup returns CDR1 MNHNS and CDR2 SASEGT. The V and J ends lost 7 bases and 4 bases respectively, with 16 bases between them. CDR3 nucleotide sequence: TGTGCCAGCACCATAAGCGGGGTAGGCTATGGCTACACCTTC. Its translation is CASTISGVGYGYTF.

This clonotype was seen a few times. The chain employs TRBV3-1 and TRBJ2-7; D may match TRBD1 or TRBD2 (5 bases each). Germline CDR1 is LGHDT and CDR2 is YNNKEL (reference sequence). The CDR3 covers 15 residues. Deletions cut 5 bases from V and 2 bases from J, with 16 bases between. CDR3 in amino acids: CASSNFPGTTYEQYF. The CDR3 DNA reads TGTGCCAGCAGCAACTTTCCCGGGACGACCTACGAGCAGTACTTC.

This chain joins TRBV19 and TRBJ2-1; D is ambiguous. The CDR3 has 14 amino acids. Trimming stripped 11 bases from V and 8 bases from J, with 22 bases between. Germline values: CDR1 LNHDA, CDR2 SQIVND (reference sequence). The CDR3 sequence: CASRKERSPDEQFF. CDR3 DNA sequence: TGTGCCTCACGAAAGGAAAGGAGCCCCGATGAGCAGTTCTTC.

The V call is TRBV27, the J call TRBJ2-3; 11 bases agree with TRBD2. The V gene's germline CDR1 is MNHEY and CDR2 SMNVEV (reference sequence). J lost 3 bases, V lost 2 bases, and 10 bases had no gene match. The CDR3 loop spans 18 amino acids. Written as DNA, the CDR3 is TGTGCCAGCAGTTTAAGGCTAGCGGGGGGTTTTGGAACAGATACGCAGTATTTT. It translates to CASSLRLAGGFGTDTQYF.

Only a few counts were recorded for this clonotype. J is TRBJ1-2 and V is TRBV4-3; 8 bases fit TRBD1. The CDR3 is made up of 16 amino acids. Trimming removed 4 bases from V and 10 bases from J; junction bases left unmatched: 17. The germline gives CDR1 LGHNA, CDR2 YSLEER. CDR3 residues: CASSLSSAGTGNPYTF. As DNA, the CDR3 is TGCGCCAGCAGCCTCTCCTCGGCGGGGACAGGAAACCCCTACACCTTC.

This chain uses TRBV20-1 with TRBJ2-1, with TRBD2 matching over 11 bases. Germline CDR1 and CDR2: DFQATT and SNEGSKA (reference sequence). The CDR3 is made up of 17 amino acids. Germline trimming cut 1 base from V and 0 bases from J; bases unmatched to any gene: 5. In nucleotides, the CDR3 is TGCAGTGCTAGAGCCTGGGGACTAGCGGCCTCCTACAATGAGCAGTTCTTC. It specifies CSARAWGLAASYNEQFF.

The rearrangement uses TRBV28 and TRBJ2-5; D could derive from TRBD1 or TRBD2 (5 bases each). Germline CDR1 and CDR2: MDHEN and SYDVKM. The V end lost 5 bases, the J end lost 5 bases, and 15 bases lay between the germline ends. The CDR3 sequence is 14 residues long. In DNA, the CDR3 is TGTGCCAGCAGTCCAATCCGGGGCAGCGAGACCCAGTACTTC. Its translation is CASSPIRGSETQYF.

CDR3 bases: TGTGCCACAGGGACTAGCGGGAGTAAAGAGACCCAGTACTTC. Residues: CATGTSGSKETQYF. The chain carries TRBV24-1 and TRBJ2-5; 14 bases map to TRBD2. Per the germline V gene, CDR1 is KGHDR and CDR2 is SFDVKD. Germline trimming cut 10 bases from V and 3 bases from J; bases unmatched to any gene: 3. This CDR3 has 14 residues.

This clonotype was picked up a small number of times. This chain links TRBV7-9 with TRBJ2-7; 11 bases map to TRBD1. The CDR3 is 14 residues long. The V and J ends lost 9 bases and 3 bases, in that order; junction bases with no gene match: 7. Looked up from germline, CDR1 is SEHNR and CDR2 is FQNEAQ (reference sequence). CDR3 DNA sequence: TGTGCCAGTCAAGCCGGGACAGGGGGCTACGAGCAGTACTTC. This gives the protein CASQAGTGGYEQYF.